This TCR beta chain was sequenced in a study of blood T cell repertoires in COVID-19. Overall study: Some COVID-19 samples were acute and others convalescent; all came from the United States, Italy and Spain. Nucleic acid was either cDNA or gDNA, and it came from T cells, B-cell-depleted T cells, or PBMCs.

Source study methods: Amplification with reference gene primers provided the estimates of nucleated cell counts. Only in-frame clones appear in the TCRdb table, and some are missing; sequencing was by immunoSEQ multiplex PCR. V and J calls and clone size come straight from that table; D and trimming were deduced from the DNA. The sample has about 47,000 clones; over 75% are singletons. J gave up 6 bases and V 5 bases, and 11 bases lay outside the gene matches. This CDR3 has 15 residues. CDR1 and CDR2 (germline): SNHLY, FYNNEI. The J gene is TRBJ1-2, the V gene TRBV2; the match to TRBD1 covers 8 bases. Sequenced sample: peripheral blood. The clonotype comes from a human donor with active COVID-19. The donor label of this sample is uncertain. The CDR3 DNA reads as TGTGCCAGCAGTCCCGGACAGGGCAGAGGAGATGGCTACACCTTC. Encoded protein: CASSPGQGRGDGYTF.